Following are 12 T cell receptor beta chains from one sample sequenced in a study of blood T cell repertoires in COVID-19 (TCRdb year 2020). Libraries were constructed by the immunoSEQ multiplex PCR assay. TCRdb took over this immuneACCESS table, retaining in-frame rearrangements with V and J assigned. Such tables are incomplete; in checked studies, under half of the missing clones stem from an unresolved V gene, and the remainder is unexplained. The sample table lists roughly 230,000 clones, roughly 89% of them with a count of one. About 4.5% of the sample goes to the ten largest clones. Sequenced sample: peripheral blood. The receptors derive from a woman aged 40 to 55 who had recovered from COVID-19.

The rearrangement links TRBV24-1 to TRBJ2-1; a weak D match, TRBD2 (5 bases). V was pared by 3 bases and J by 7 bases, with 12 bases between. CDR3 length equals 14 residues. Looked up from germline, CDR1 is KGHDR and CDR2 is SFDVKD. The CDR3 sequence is CATSDPQRGNEQFF. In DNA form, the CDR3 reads TGTGCCACCAGTGATCCTCAACGGGGAAATGAGCAGTTCTTC.

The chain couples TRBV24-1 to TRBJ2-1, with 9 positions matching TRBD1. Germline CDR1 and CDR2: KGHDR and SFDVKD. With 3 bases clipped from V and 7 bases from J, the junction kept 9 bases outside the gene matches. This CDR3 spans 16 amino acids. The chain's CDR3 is CATSDLPGQGTNEQFF. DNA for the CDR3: TGTGCCACCAGTGATCTACCGGGACAGGGTACTAATGAGCAGTTCTTC.

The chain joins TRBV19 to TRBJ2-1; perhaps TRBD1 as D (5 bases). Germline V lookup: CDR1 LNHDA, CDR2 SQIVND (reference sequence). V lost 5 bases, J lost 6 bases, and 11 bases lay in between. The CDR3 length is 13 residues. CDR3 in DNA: TGTGCCAGTAGTTCCTCCCAGGGCAATGAGCAGTTCTTC. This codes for CASSSSQGNEQFF.

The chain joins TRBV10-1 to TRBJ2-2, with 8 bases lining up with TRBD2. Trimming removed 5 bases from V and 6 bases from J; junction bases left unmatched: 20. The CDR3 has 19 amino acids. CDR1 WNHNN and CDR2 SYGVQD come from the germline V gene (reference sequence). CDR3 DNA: TGCGCCAGCAGTCCCCTTTTTTTAGCGGGACTAGAAGGTTCCGGGGAGCTGTTTTTT. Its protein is CASSPLFLAGLEGSGELFF.

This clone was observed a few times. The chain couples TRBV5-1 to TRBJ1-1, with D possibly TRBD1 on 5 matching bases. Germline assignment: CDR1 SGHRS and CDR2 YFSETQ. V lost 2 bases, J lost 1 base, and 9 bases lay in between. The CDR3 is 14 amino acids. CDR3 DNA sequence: TGCGCCAGCAGCTTCCAGGGTGAGAACACTGAAGCTTTCTTT. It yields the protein CASSFQGENTEAFF. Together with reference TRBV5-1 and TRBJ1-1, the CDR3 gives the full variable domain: KAGVTQTPRYLIKTRGQQVTLSCSPISGHRSVSWYQQTPGQGLQFLFEYFSETQRNKGNFPGRFSGRQFSNSRSEMNVSTLELGDSALYLCASSFQGENTEAFFGQGTRLTVV.

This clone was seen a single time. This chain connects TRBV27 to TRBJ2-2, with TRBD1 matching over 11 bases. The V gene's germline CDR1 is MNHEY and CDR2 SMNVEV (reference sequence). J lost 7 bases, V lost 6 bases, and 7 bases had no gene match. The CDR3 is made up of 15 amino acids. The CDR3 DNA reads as TGTGCCAGCAGATGGACAGGGGGCGCCGACGGGGAGCTGTTTTTT. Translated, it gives CASRWTGGADGELFF.

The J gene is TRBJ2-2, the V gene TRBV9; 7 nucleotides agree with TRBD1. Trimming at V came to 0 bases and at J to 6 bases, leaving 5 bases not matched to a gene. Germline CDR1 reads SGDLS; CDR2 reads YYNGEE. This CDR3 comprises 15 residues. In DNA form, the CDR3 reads TGTGCCAGCAGCGTAGTACAGGGGTTAGCCGGGGAGCTGTTTTTT. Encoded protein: CASSVVQGLAGELFF.

CDR3: CASQQGGPYEQYF. The CDR3 DNA reads as TGTGCTAGCCAGCAGGGGGGCCCCTACGAGCAGTACTTC. The chain joins TRBV12-5 to TRBJ2-7; D is possibly TRBD1 (7 bases). Trimming pared 9 bases from V and 2 bases from J, leaving 14 bases between. This CDR3 is 13 amino acids long. Germline V CDR1 and CDR2: LGHNT, FRNRAP. The full variable domain, rest sourced from reference TRBV12-5 and TRBJ2-7, is DARVTQTPRHKVTEMGQEVTMRCQPILGHNTVFWYRQTMMQGLELLAYFRNRAPLDDSGMPKDRFSAEMPDATLATLKIQPSEPRDSAVYFCASQQGGPYEQYFGPGTRLTVT.

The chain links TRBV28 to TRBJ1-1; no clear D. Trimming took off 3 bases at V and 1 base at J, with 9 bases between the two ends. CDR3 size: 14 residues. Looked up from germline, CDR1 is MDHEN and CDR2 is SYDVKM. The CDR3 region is CASSFVQRNTEAFF. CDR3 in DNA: TGTGCCAGCAGTTTTGTACAGAGGAACACTGAAGCTTTCTTT.

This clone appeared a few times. CDR3 in amino acids: CSVGPSGRPSYNEQFF. The CDR3 nucleotides are TGCAGCGTTGGCCCTAGCGGGAGGCCATCCTACAATGAGCAGTTCTTC. V and J are TRBV29-1 and TRBJ2-1; the match to TRBD2 covers 11 bases. The CDR3 is made up of 16 amino acids. CDR1 and CDR2 from the germline V gene are SQVTM and ANQGSEA. With V trimmed by 4 bases and J by 1 base, 6 bases remained unmatched.

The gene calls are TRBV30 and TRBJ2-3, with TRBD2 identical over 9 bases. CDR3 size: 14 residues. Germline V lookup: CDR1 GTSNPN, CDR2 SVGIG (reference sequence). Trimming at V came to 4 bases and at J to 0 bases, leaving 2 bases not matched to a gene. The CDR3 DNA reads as TGTGCCTGGACTAGCGGGACGAGCACAGATACGCAGTATTTT. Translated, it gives CAWTSGTSTDTQYF.

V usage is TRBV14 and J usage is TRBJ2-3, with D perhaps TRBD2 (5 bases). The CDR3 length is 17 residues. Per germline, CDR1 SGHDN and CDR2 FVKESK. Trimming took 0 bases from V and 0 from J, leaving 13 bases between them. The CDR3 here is CASSQDPAADSTDTQYF. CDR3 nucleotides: TGTGCCAGCAGCCAAGATCCCGCAGCGGACAGCACAGATACGCAGTATTTT.